Each of the 23 T cell receptor beta chains below was sequenced from the same sample in a study of CD8+CD57+ T cells in acquired aplastic anemia. Genomic DNA acted as the template from which TCR beta VDJ combination and CDR3 sequence profiling were carried out. TCRdb itself ran the reads through MiXCR, one entry per CDR3 protein. The table has approximately 200,000 distinct CDR3 sequences, 64% seen once. Specimen: sorted CD4+, CD8+, or CD8+CD57+ T cells (not recorded which) from PBMCs. The source is a human donor with severe aplastic anemia or a healthy control (not recorded which).

CDR3 DNA sequence: TGTGCCAGCAGTTTATTCGGAGGGGTCGGGGAGCAGTACTTC. This codes for CASSLFGGVGEQYF. The chain joins TRBV12-3 or TRBV12-4 to TRBJ2-7; maybe TRBD2 (6 bases). CDR3 size: 14 residues. The V end was cut by 2 bases, the J end by 7 bases, with 15 bases between.

This clonotype was seen only once. V gene TRBV15 combines with J gene TRBJ2-7; TRBD1 is a possible D gene (6 bases). Germline V gene lookup returns CDR1 LNHNV and CDR2 YYDKDF (reference sequence). V was clipped by 1 base and J by 5 bases, with 12 bases between them. This CDR3 has 14 residues. CDR3 bases: TGTGCCACCAGCAGAGCCAACAGGGTCGACGAGCAGTACTTC. Translating gives CATSRANRVDEQYF. Full variable domain (rest looked up from reference TRBV15 and TRBJ2-7): DAMVIQNPRYQVTQFGKPVTLSCSQTLNHNVMYWYQQKSSQAPKLLFHYYDKDFNNEADTPDNFQSRRPNTSFCFLDIRSPGLGDTAMYLCATSRANRVDEQYFGPGTRLTVT.

The V and J genes are TRBV7-6 and TRBJ2-5; D might be TRBD1 or TRBD2, each matching 5 bases. Germline V CDR1 and CDR2: SGHVS, FNYEAQ. The CDR3 consists of 14 residues. Deletions cut 5 bases from V and 1 base from J, with 11 bases between. The CDR3 sequence: CASSHSGGQETQYF. Here the CDR3 DNA reads TGTGCCAGCAGCCATAGTGGGGGCCAAGAGACCCAGTACTTC.

The rearrangement links TRBV7-3 to TRBJ1-6; tentatively, D is TRBD1 (6 bases). The germline CDR1 and CDR2 sequences are SGHTA and FQGTGA. V lost 4 bases and J lost 7, with 14 bases in between. The CDR3 is made up of 15 amino acids. CDR3 amino acids: CASSSPGGLNSPLHF. The DNA of the CDR3 is TGTGCCAGCAGCTCCCCGGGGGGGCTAAATTCACCCCTCCACTTT.

The table lists this clonotype with many counts. J is TRBJ2-7 and V is TRBV13; a weak D match, TRBD2 (5 bases). CDR3 length: 12 amino acids. V shed 5 bases and J shed 7 bases, with 12 bases lying between them. Germline CDR1 is PRHDT and CDR2 is FYEKMQ (reference sequence). This CDR3 reads CASSLDSGEQYF. The CDR3 nucleotides read TGTGCCAGCAGCCTAGATTCGGGGGAGCAGTACTTC.

A note on this clonotype: The junction departs from germline at one end; a sequencing error may be responsible. The V and J genes are TRBV7-9 and TRBJ2-7, with no clear D. The germline V gene encodes CDR1 SEHNR and CDR2 FQNEAQ (reference sequence). The CDR3 covers 12 residues. The CDR3 coding sequence is TGTGCCAGCAGTTTGGGGTGGTACGAGCAGCACTTC. Amino acid sequence: CASSLGWYEQHF.

V usage is TRBV9 and J usage is TRBJ1-6; TRBD1 is a possible D gene (6 bases). This CDR3 is 14 amino acids long. The V end lost 0 bases, the J end lost 8 bases, and 9 bases lay between the germline ends. Germline V gene lookup returns CDR1 SGDLS and CDR2 YYNGEE. DNA for the CDR3: TGTGCCAGCAGCGTAGGGGGGGCAGATTCACCCCTCCACTTT. It encodes CASSVGGADSPLHF.

This clonotype occurred a few times. The chain links TRBV5-5 to TRBJ1-1; no firm D call. Germline-derived CDR1 and CDR2 are SGHKS and YYEKEE (reference sequence). The ends were cut back, 3 bases at V and 0 bases at J, with 6 bases in the middle. The CDR3 extends over 13 amino acids. The CDR3 here is CASSSAMNTEAFF. The CDR3 DNA sequence: TGTGCCAGCAGCTCCGCTATGAACACTGAAGCTTTCTTT.

CDR3 sequence (DNA): TGTGCCAGCAGCTTAGATCTTGTGGGGGTTGAAGCTTTCTTT. It codes for CASSLDLVGVEAFF. The J gene is TRBJ1-1, the V gene TRBV11-2; possible D gene TRBD1, 5 bases. This CDR3 is 14 amino acids long. With 0 bases removed from V and 7 bases from J, the gap between germline ends came to 12 bases. The germline V gene has CDR1 SGHAT and CDR2 FQNNGV.

This clonotype was observed at least ten times. The chain employs TRBV28 and TRBJ2-7, with D possibly being TRBD2 (5 bases). Trimming pared 8 bases from V and 4 bases from J, leaving 6 bases between. This CDR3 has 10 residues. Germline CDR1 is MDHEN and CDR2 is SYDVKM. The CDR3 nucleotides read TGTGCCAGCGGCGGGTACGAGCAGTACTTC. It codes for CASGGYEQYF.

For this clonotype: This may come from a read error, since a much larger clone is one base off. V usage is TRBV5-4 and J usage is TRBJ2-7, with 8 positions matching TRBD1. The CDR3 sequence is 15 residues long. CDR1 is SGHNT, CDR2 YYREEE, per germline (reference sequence). In DNA, the CDR3 is TGTGCCAGCAGTCAGTCCGGGACAGGCTCCTACGAGCGGTACTTC. Translating gives CASSQSGTGSYERYF. The full variable domain, rest sourced from reference TRBV5-4 and TRBJ2-7, is ETGVTQSPTHLIKTRGQQVTLRCSSQSGHNTVSWYQQALGQGPQFIFQYYREEENGRGNFPPRFSGLQFPNYSSELNVNALELDDSALYLCASSQSGTGSYERYFGPGTRLTVT.

The chain couples TRBV2 to TRBJ1-4; no clear D. Germline-derived CDR1 and CDR2 are SNHLY and FYNNEI. V shed 7 bases and J shed 6 bases, with 9 bases lying between them. This CDR3 spans 12 amino acids. The DNA for the CDR3 is TGTGCCAGCATGACTACCGATGAAAAACTGTTTTTT. It specifies CASMTTDEKLFF.

The chain couples TRBV20-1 to TRBJ2-7; no firm D call. V was trimmed by 5 bases and J by 3 bases, leaving 17 bases between them. Germline V lookup: CDR1 DFQATT, CDR2 SNEGSKA (reference sequence). This CDR3 comprises 14 residues. CDR3 region: CSALSYNGGYEQYF. CDR3 sequence (DNA): TGCAGTGCTCTTTCGTATAACGGCGGCTACGAGCAGTACTTC.

As regards this clonotype: This sequence may be a read error, since a much larger clone differs from it by one base. This is likely a read error, given that the CDR3 carries no conserved phenylalanine or tryptophan at its end. The chain recombines TRBV6-4 with TRBJ1-1; 7 positions agree with TRBD1. J was trimmed by 0 bases and V by 3 bases; bases with no gene match: 7. From germline, CDR1 is MRHNA and CDR2 SNTAGT. This CDR3 has 16 residues. CDR3 in amino acids: CASSEAFGTVNTEAFS. CDR3 bases: TGTGCCAGCAGTGAAGCGTTTGGGACAGTGAACACTGAAGCTTTCTCT.

As regards this clonotype: An end of the junction differs from the germline gene, which may be a read error. This chain joins TRBV4-2 and TRBJ1-3, with unresolved D. In germline, CDR1 is LGHNA, CDR2 YNFKEQ. The CDR3 runs 16 residues. The CDR3 region is CASSPHETGTGNTTYF. Here the CDR3 DNA reads TGTGCCAGCAGCCCACATGAGACGGGCACTGGAAACACCACATATTTT.

Concerning this clonotype: One junction end disagrees with the germline gene, perhaps due to a read error. V gene TRBV7-9 combines with J gene TRBJ2-2, with TRBD1 matching over 9 bases. The CDR3 totals 17 residues. Germline CDR1 SEHNR, CDR2 FQNEAQ (reference sequence). CDR3: CACSPRPDRGVTGELFF. CDR3 bases: TGTGCCTGCAGCCCCCGGCCTGACAGGGGGGTCACCGGGGAGCTGTTTTTT.

V gene TRBV5-4 combines with J gene TRBJ2-7, with 11 bases matching TRBD2. The CDR3 runs to 15 residues. J was trimmed by 7 bases and V by 0 bases; bases with no gene match: 6. Germline CDR1 is SGHNT and CDR2 is YYREEE (reference sequence). The CDR3 protein is CASSLGSGGAGEQYF. The DNA for the CDR3 is TGTGCCAGCAGCTTGGGTAGCGGGGGGGCGGGGGAGCAGTACTTC.

Points on this clonotype: Being one base from a much bigger clone, this may be a read error. V gene TRBV12-3 or TRBV12-4 combines with J gene TRBJ1-3; no firm D call. The CDR3 totals 15 residues. This CDR3 is CASSYPQETGNTIHF. The CDR3 coding sequence is TGTGCCAGCAGTTACCCCCAGGAAACTGGAAACACCATACATTTT.

This rearrangement joins TRBV29-1 to TRBJ1-3; D is perhaps TRBD1 (6 bases). This CDR3 contains 16 residues. V lost 0 bases and J lost 0, with 12 bases in between. Germline values: CDR1 SQVTM, CDR2 ANQGSEA. The CDR3 region is CSVEDFDRRSGNTIYF. DNA for the CDR3: TGCAGCGTTGAAGATTTTGACAGGCGCTCTGGAAACACCATATATTTT.

This clonotype was counted many times. This chain joins TRBV5-1 and TRBJ2-2; TRBD2 aligns across 16 bases. This CDR3 has 19 amino acids. Trimming removed 4 bases from V and 5 bases from J; junction bases left unmatched: 11. Germline values: CDR1 SGHRS, CDR2 YFSETQ. Here the CDR3 reads CASSHTGTSGGAWTGELFF. The DNA for the CDR3 is TGCGCCAGCAGCCATACCGGGACTAGCGGGGGGGCCTGGACCGGGGAGCTGTTTTTT.

The chain employs TRBV3-1 and TRBJ1-6, with D possibly being TRBD1 (5 bases). V lost 0 bases, J lost 10 bases, and 19 bases lay in between. This CDR3 has 17 residues. Germline CDR1 LGHDT, CDR2 YNNKEL (reference sequence). CDR3 bases: TGTGCCAGCAGCCAAGAAAAGGGGAGGGCGCGGGGGTCACCCCTCCACTTT. Its translation: CASSQEKGRARGSPLHF.

Details on this clonotype: The CDR3 does not end in the conserved phenylalanine or tryptophan, so this is likely a read error. The chain is built from TRBV7-9 and TRBJ2-2, with D possibly being TRBD1 or TRBD2 (5 bases each). Germline V lookup: CDR1 SEHNR, CDR2 FQNEAQ (reference sequence). The CDR3 is 15 amino acids. The CDR3, as DNA: TGTGCCAGCAGTCCTCCCGGGACCTACACCGCGGAGCTGTTTGTT. Protein product: CASSPPGTYTAELFV.

The V gene is TRBV7-2, the J gene TRBJ2-7; TRBD1 matches 10 bases. This CDR3 has 16 amino acids. Germline trimming cut 0 bases from V and 3 bases from J; bases unmatched to any gene: 5. CDR1 is SGHTA and CDR2 is FQGNSA in the germline V gene. The DNA for the CDR3 is TGTGCCAGCAGCTTAGCGCCCGGACAGGGGGGCTACGAGCAGTACTTC. This gives the protein CASSLAPGQGGYEQYF.